This entry concerns a single T cell receptor (beta chain). This sample is part of a study of blood T cell repertoires in COVID-19. Data came from immunoSEQ multiplex PCR; TCRdb stores just in-frame clones and leaves some out. The sample lists roughly 100,000 clones; more than 85% were seen once. The CDR3 loop spans 12 amino acids. Germline V gives CDR1 SEHNR, CDR2 FQNEAQ (reference sequence). V lost 1 base, J lost 13 bases, and 5 bases stayed unmatched. Specimen: peripheral blood. The origin of this receptor is a human donor in a cohort sampled during active COVID-19. This chain joins TRBV7-9 and TRBJ2-7, with 9 positions matching TRBD1. The CDR3 coding sequence is TGTGCCAGCAGCTTAGGGGGGACAGGGTATTACTTC. The encoded protein is CASSLGGTGYYF.